These 12 T cell receptor beta chains share one sample of origin, sequenced in a study of identical twins. TCRdb reanalysed the 5' RACE reads using MiXCR and keeps one entry per CDR3 protein. Among fewer than 650,000 distinct CDR3 sequences, 7.1% were seen once, and the ten largest hold roughly 1.6%. The sample was also reused in another study, on yellow fever vaccine responses in identical twins.

Sequencing used PBMCs. The receptors here all came from a young woman in good health.

The chain employs TRBV5-5 and TRBJ2-2, with D tentatively TRBD1 (6 bases). Per the germline V gene, CDR1 is SGHKS and CDR2 is YYEKEE (reference sequence). V gave up 2 bases and J gave up 2 bases, with 13 bases separating them. The CDR3 spans 16 residues. The DNA for the CDR3 is TGTGCCAGCAGCTTCGACAGGATCCCAAACACCGGGGAGCTGTTTTTT. It specifies CASSFDRIPNTGELFF.

This clonotype was picked up many times. The chain recombines TRBV29-1 with TRBJ2-1; 8 bases fit TRBD2. The CDR3 is 13 residues long. Per the germline V gene, CDR1 is SQVTM and CDR2 is ANQGSEA. V gave up 7 bases and J gave up 8 bases; unmatched junction bases: 10. Here the CDR3 reads CSARTGGGHEQFF. CDR3 bases: TGCAGCGCCCGCACGGGCGGGGGGCATGAGCAGTTCTTC.

This clonotype has a count of ten or more. This chain joins TRBV20-1 and TRBJ2-1, with D unresolved. Trimming stripped 6 bases from V and 0 bases from J, with 12 bases between. This CDR3 region has 14 residues. Germline CDR1 and CDR2: DFQATT and SNEGSKA (reference sequence). The CDR3 coding sequence is TGCAGTGCCACGTCAGCGAACTCCTACAATGAGCAGTTCTTC. As protein: CSATSANSYNEQFF.

In this sample, this clonotype turned up many times. The rearrangement joins TRBV18 to TRBJ2-5; D ambiguous. The CDR3 length is 13 residues. V lost 6 bases and J lost 5, with 13 bases in between. CDR1 and CDR2 from the germline V gene are KGHSH and LQKENI. The CDR3 loop is CASSLNQIETQYF. CDR3 nucleotide sequence: TGTGCCAGCTCCCTCAATCAGATTGAGACCCAGTACTTC.

This clonotype was observed a few times. This sequence may be a read error, since a much larger clone differs from it by one base. The chain links TRBV5-1 to TRBJ2-4; possible D gene TRBD1, 6 bases. V lost 6 bases, J lost 6 bases, and 19 bases lay in between. This CDR3 is 15 amino acids long. Per the germline V gene, CDR1 is SGHRS and CDR2 is YFSETQ. The CDR3 spells CASTSDRSNSNIQYF. In nucleotides, the CDR3 is TGCGCCAGCACCTCTGACAGGAGCAATTCAAACATTCAGTACTTC.

This clonotype occurred many times. This chain connects TRBV12-3 or TRBV12-4 to TRBJ1-2; D unresolved. Trimming cost V 6 bases and J 2 bases, with 22 bases left between them. CDR3 length: 17 residues. CDR3 protein: CASRRSRGPYSNYGYTF. The CDR3 DNA follows: TGTGCCAGCAGACGTAGCCGTGGGCCCTACTCAAACTATGGCTACACCTTC.

This clonotype appeared a few times. The gene calls are TRBV24-1 and TRBJ2-1; a weak D match, TRBD1 (5 bases). Trimming stripped 3 bases from V and 1 base from J, with 15 bases between. Germline assignment: CDR1 KGHDR and CDR2 SFDVKD. The CDR3 runs to 17 residues. The CDR3 region is CATSDETGDVSYNEQFF. DNA for the CDR3: TGTGCCACCAGTGATGAAACAGGCGACGTATCCTACAATGAGCAGTTCTTC.

This clonotype was observed a few times. The chain uses TRBV10-3 and TRBJ1-1, with D perhaps matching TRBD1 (6 bases). Germline CDR1 is ENHRY and CDR2 is SYGVKD. Trimming stripped 7 bases from V and 0 bases from J, with 12 bases between. The CDR3 totals 14 residues. The CDR3 region is CAIKSGELNTEAFF. In DNA form, the CDR3 reads TGTGCCATCAAATCAGGGGAGTTGAACACTGAAGCTTTCTTT.

This clonotype has just a few counts. The chain couples TRBV6-1 to TRBJ2-1, with D perhaps matching TRBD1 (6 bases). V gave up 6 bases and J gave up 4 bases, with 22 bases separating them. CDR1 MNHNS and CDR2 SASEGT come from the germline V gene. The CDR3 consists of 17 residues. In DNA form, the CDR3 reads TGTGCCAGCAGCGCCGTTTCGAGGACAGCCACATACAATGAGCAGTTCTTC. Protein product: CASSAVSRTATYNEQFF.

The CDR3 sequence is CACWSLERGLALTDTQYF. CDR3 nucleotide sequence: TGTGCCTGCTGGTCGTTAGAAAGGGGACTAGCATTGACAGATACGCAGTATTTT. The genes are TRBV3-1 and TRBJ2-3, with 9 bases aligning to TRBD2. The CDR3 is made up of 18 amino acids. The trim removed 11 bases at V and 3 bases at J, leaving 21 bases unmatched. The V gene's germline CDR1 is LGHDT and CDR2 YNNKEL (reference sequence).

This rearrangement joins TRBV12-3 or TRBV12-4 to TRBJ1-1, with no clear D. V shed 3 bases and J shed 7 bases, with 21 bases lying between them. There are 16 residues in the CDR3. CDR3 sequence: CASSLRAGAVNIEAFF. DNA of the CDR3: TGTGCCAGCAGTTTGCGGGCGGGCGCGGTGAATATTGAAGCTTTCTTT.

This clonotype came up many times. The V gene is TRBV7-9, the J gene TRBJ2-7; D is perhaps TRBD1 or TRBD2 (5 bases each). The CDR3 spans 14 residues. Per germline, CDR1 SEHNR and CDR2 FQNEAQ (reference sequence). The germline V and J ends were trimmed by 8 bases and 1 base, with 15 bases remaining between them. The CDR3 sequence is CASVGAPISYEQYF. The CDR3 DNA follows: TGTGCCAGCGTCGGGGCACCAATTTCCTACGAGCAGTACTTC. The complete variable domain, with remaining parts taken from reference TRBV7-9 and TRBJ2-7, reads DTGVSQNPRHKITKRGQNVTFRCDPISEHNRLYWYRQTLGQGPEFLTYFQNEAQLEKSRLLSDRFSAERPKGSFSTLEIQRTEQGDSAMYLCASVGAPISYEQYFGPGTRLTVT.